Below are 8 T cell receptor beta chains sequenced from a single sample in a study of blood T cell repertoires in COVID-19. The method was immunoSEQ multiplex PCR; TCRdb's version includes in-frame clones alone and lacks a portion of them. Here the sample spans fewer than 350,000 clones, approximately 80% being singletons. Source material: peripheral blood. Every receptor here comes from a woman aged 45-65 years with active or convalescent COVID-19.

V usage is TRBV6-2 or TRBV6-3 and J usage is TRBJ1-2, with D possibly matching TRBD1 (6 bases). Germline CDR1 is MNHEY and CDR2 is SVGEGT. The germline V and J ends were trimmed by 0 bases and 2 bases, with 10 bases remaining between them. The CDR3 extends over 15 amino acids. The CDR3 loop is CASSYSRGWNYGYTF. Here the CDR3 DNA reads TGTGCCAGCAGTTACTCCAGGGGTTGGAACTATGGCTACACCTTC.

This sequence joins TRBV5-8 and TRBJ2-3; D is uncertain. This CDR3 has 15 amino acids. V lost 0 bases, J lost 0 bases, and 8 bases lay in between. The germline V gene encodes CDR1 SGHTS and CDR2 YDEGEE. The CDR3 here is CASSLVVHSTDTQYF. In nucleotides, the CDR3 is TGTGCCAGCAGCTTGGTCGTACACAGCACAGATACGCAGTATTTT.

The chain uses TRBV28 and TRBJ2-7; tentative D call: TRBD1 (5 bases). In germline, CDR1 is MDHEN, CDR2 SYDVKM. V was shortened by 8 bases and J by 0 bases, with 11 bases between the two germline ends. The CDR3 length is 13 residues. The CDR3 DNA is TGTGCCAGCTCGAGGACAAGCTCCTACGAGCAGTACTTC. Its protein is CASSRTSSYEQYF.

This chain uses TRBV7-9 with TRBJ2-7; D is perhaps TRBD1 (5 bases). Germline V gene data show CDR1 as SEHNR and CDR2 as FQNEAQ (reference sequence). The CDR3 consists of 12 residues. Trimming shortened V by 9 bases and J by 4 bases, and 13 bases separated the two germline ends. The CDR3 bases are TGTGCCAGTGCAGGGTTAGGATACGAGCAGTACTTC. Translating gives CASAGLGYEQYF.

This chain connects TRBV19 to TRBJ2-7; tentative D call: TRBD1 (6 bases). Trimming shortened V by 3 bases and J by 3 bases, and 12 bases separated the two germline ends. The CDR3 runs 14 residues. Germline V gene data show CDR1 as LNHDA and CDR2 as SQIVND (reference sequence). The CDR3 loop reads CASSIQLQGYEQYF. The CDR3 nucleotides are TGTGCCAGTAGTATTCAATTACAGGGCTACGAGCAGTACTTC.

V is TRBV24-1 and J is TRBJ2-3, with D possibly being TRBD2 (5 bases). CDR3 size: 16 residues. Germline CDR1 is KGHDR and CDR2 is SFDVKD. Trimming cost V 3 bases and J 3 bases, with 15 bases left between them. CDR3 sequence reads: CATSDPQPRGTDTQYF. In nucleotides, the CDR3 is TGTGCCACCAGTGATCCTCAGCCTCGGGGAACAGATACGCAGTATTTT.

The rearrangement uses TRBV6-5 and TRBJ1-4; D gene unclear. The CDR3 has 15 residues. With 7 bases removed from V and 5 bases from J, the gap between germline ends came to 17 bases. The germline CDR1 and CDR2 sequences are MNHEY and SVGAGI. CDR3 nucleotides: TGTGCCAGCAAGGAGGCTAGGGCCCCCAATGAAAAACTGTTTTTT. This translates into CASKEARAPNEKLFF.

This chain connects TRBV27 to TRBJ2-3; TRBD1 aligns across 8 bases. Germline-derived CDR1 and CDR2 are MNHEY and SMNVEV (reference sequence). The V and J ends lost 6 bases and 2 bases, in that order; junction bases with no gene match: 19. The CDR3 has 19 amino acids. Here the CDR3 reads CASRTLRTGRAPSTDTQYF. In DNA form, the CDR3 reads TGTGCCAGCAGAACACTCCGGACAGGGAGAGCCCCTTCCACAGATACGCAGTATTTT.